A single sample is the source of the 28 T cell receptor beta chains below, sequenced in a study of shared clonotypes between healthy human individuals. Measured with immunoSEQ multiplex PCR; TCRdb has only the in-frame clones, and not every one. Counted here are about 2.3 million clones, 93% occurring once; the ten biggest clones make up 0.39%. The sequenced sample was naive CD4+ T cells from PBMCs. Subset denoted: CD45RA+ positively selected. These receptor sequences come from a man younger than 35 in good health. Some clones in this sample may be carry-over from other donors' samples.

This chain links TRBV27 with TRBJ1-1; 7 bases agree with TRBD1. The length of the CDR3 is 17 residues. V shed 6 bases, J shed 5 bases, and the junction held 18 bases outside the gene matches. Germline V lookup: CDR1 MNHEY, CDR2 SMNVEV (reference sequence). CDR3 protein: CASSLSFRQGGGTEAFF. The CDR3 DNA reads TGTGCCAGCAGCCTTTCCTTTAGACAGGGCGGTGGGACTGAAGCTTTCTTT.

This clone was counted a single time. J is TRBJ2-5 and V is TRBV5-1, with 11 bases that match TRBD2. In germline, CDR1 is SGHRS, CDR2 YFSETQ. The CDR3 is made up of 18 amino acids. The J segment lost 2 bases and the V segment lost 4 bases, leaving 13 bases of the junction unmatched. This CDR3 reads CASSPGLAGSYWQETQYF. In DNA form, the CDR3 reads TGCGCCAGCAGCCCCGGACTAGCGGGCTCCTACTGGCAAGAGACCCAGTACTTC.

This chain connects TRBV5-1 to TRBJ2-5, with a possible D match to TRBD2 (6 bases). Trimming pared 2 bases from V and 5 bases from J, leaving 16 bases between. This CDR3 has 15 residues. Germline V gene lookup returns CDR1 SGHRS and CDR2 YFSETQ. For the CDR3, the DNA is TGCGCCAGCAGCTTTTTCGGCGGGAACGACGAGACCCAGTACTTC. Protein sequence: CASSFFGGNDETQYF.

The rearrangement links TRBV7-2 to TRBJ1-2; 8 nucleotides match TRBD1. The CDR3 has 15 amino acids. V lost 4 bases and J lost 8; bases outside the gene matches: 12. Germline CDR1 reads SGHTA; CDR2 reads FQGNSA. The CDR3 reads CASSSLVQGAGGYTF. The CDR3 DNA follows: TGTGCCAGCAGCTCTCTTGTTCAGGGGGCGGGAGGCTACACCTTC.

The chain joins TRBV28 to TRBJ2-1, with 9 bases aligning to TRBD2. The CDR3 covers 17 residues. The germline V gene has CDR1 MDHEN and CDR2 SYDVKM. Trimming at V came to 4 bases and at J to 0 bases, leaving 7 bases not matched to a gene. The CDR3 DNA is TGTGCCAGCAGTTCGAGTAGCGGGAGAACCTCCTACAATGAGCAGTTCTTC. Its protein product is CASSSSSGRTSYNEQFF. Combining the CDR3 with reference TRBV28 and TRBJ2-1 gives the whole variable domain DVKVTQSSRYLVKRTGEKVFLECVQDMDHENMFWYRQDPGLGLRLIYFSYDVKMKEKGDIPEGYSVSREKKERFSLILESASTNQTSMYLCASSSSSGRTSYNEQFFGPGTRLTVL.

CDR3 in amino acids: CASSLRLGYGYTF. The CDR3 coding sequence is TGTGCCAGCAGTTTAAGGTTGGGCTATGGCTACACCTTC. J is TRBJ1-2 and V is TRBV28, with D unresolved. Trimming removed 2 bases from V and 4 bases from J, with 8 bases in between. The germline V gene encodes CDR1 MDHEN and CDR2 SYDVKM. This CDR3 spans 13 amino acids.

The V gene is TRBV5-1, the J gene TRBJ2-1; 8 bases line up with TRBD2. The trim removed 0 bases at V and 9 bases at J, leaving 14 bases unmatched. The CDR3 consists of 17 residues. CDR1 SGHRS and CDR2 YFSETQ come from the germline V gene. CDR3 bases: TGCGCCAGCAGCTTGGGGCCGGTTGGACTAGCTATGGGTGAGCAGTTCTTC. Translated, it gives CASSLGPVGLAMGEQFF.

The rearrangement uses TRBV5-1 and TRBJ2-7; no firm D call. V gave up 0 bases and J gave up 5 bases, with 3 bases separating them. The CDR3 consists of 11 residues. The germline CDR1 and CDR2 sequences are SGHRS and YFSETQ. The CDR3 DNA follows: TGCGCCAGCAGCTTGGCTCACGAGCAGTACTTC. Translating gives CASSLAHEQYF. Full variable domain (remainder filled in from reference TRBV5-1 and TRBJ2-7): KAGVTQTPRYLIKTRGQQVTLSCSPISGHRSVSWYQQTPGQGLQFLFEYFSETQRNKGNFPGRFSGRQFSNSRSEMNVSTLELGDSALYLCASSLAHEQYFGPGTRLTVT.

This clone has a handful of counts. V usage is TRBV18 and J usage is TRBJ2-2; D is unclear. The ends were cut back, 2 bases at V and 1 base at J, with 11 bases in the middle. The CDR3 is 16 amino acids. Looked up from germline, CDR1 is KGHSH and CDR2 is LQKENI. CDR3: CASSPWAAGNTGELFF. In nucleotides, the CDR3 is TGTGCCAGCTCACCATGGGCCGCTGGGAACACCGGGGAGCTGTTTTTT.

The chain combines TRBV5-1 with TRBJ2-1, with 12 bases fitting TRBD2. The junction had 5 bases not matched to a gene; V was cut back by 4 bases and J by 9 bases. The CDR3 totals 14 residues. Germline V gives CDR1 SGHRS, CDR2 YFSETQ. Here the CDR3 reads CASSKLAGGFEQFF. CDR3 bases: TGCGCCAGCAGCAAACTAGCGGGAGGATTTGAGCAGTTCTTC. Combining the CDR3 with reference TRBV5-1 and TRBJ2-1 gives the whole variable domain KAGVTQTPRYLIKTRGQQVTLSCSPISGHRSVSWYQQTPGQGLQFLFEYFSETQRNKGNFPGRFSGRQFSNSRSEMNVSTLELGDSALYLCASSKLAGGFEQFFGPGTRLTVL.

V and J are TRBV5-1 and TRBJ1-1, with D tentatively TRBD1 (5 bases). CDR3 length equals 14 residues. V lost 2 bases and J lost 8, with 16 bases in between. Germline CDR1 is SGHRS and CDR2 is YFSETQ. The CDR3 DNA reads as TGCGCCAGCAGCTTTTGGGACGCCAGAGCGGAAGCTTTCTTT. As protein: CASSFWDARAEAFF.

The chain carries TRBV28 and TRBJ2-2; the match to TRBD2 covers 12 bases. The V gene's germline CDR1 is MDHEN and CDR2 SYDVKM. CDR3 length: 16 amino acids. The trim removed 6 bases at V and 3 bases at J, leaving 5 bases unmatched. The CDR3 bases are TGTGCCAGCAGGCTAGCGGGAGGGACTTACACCGGGGAGCTGTTTTTT. Translated, it gives CASRLAGGTYTGELFF.

The genes are TRBV4-2 and TRBJ2-7; possible D gene TRBD1, 6 bases. Trimming pared 0 bases from V and 1 base from J, leaving 16 bases between. Germline V gene lookup returns CDR1 LGHNA and CDR2 YNFKEQ. This CDR3 comprises 17 residues. The CDR3 nucleotides read TGTGCCAGCAGCCAAGATATGGTTGGGCAGGGGTCCTACGAGCAGTACTTC. It yields the protein CASSQDMVGQGSYEQYF.

This clone was seen more than once but under ten times. The sample contains more than one DNA sequence encoding this CDR3. This rearrangement joins TRBV29-1 to TRBJ1-5; D is perhaps TRBD1 (6 bases). V lost 6 bases and J 0 bases, leaving 12 bases between the germline ends. The CDR3 covers 14 residues. Germline loops: CDR1 SQVTM, CDR2 ANQGSEA. The DNA of the CDR3 is TGCAGCGTCGCGACAGGATATAGCAATCAGCCCCAGCATTTT. As protein: CSVATGYSNQPQHF.

On this clone: This CDR3 is also generated by other DNA sequences in the sample. The chain recombines TRBV15 with TRBJ1-2, with D hard to call. The length of the CDR3 is 12 residues. The germline V and J ends were trimmed by 0 bases and 8 bases, with 7 bases remaining between them. Germline CDR1 and CDR2: LNHNV and YYDKDF (reference sequence). The CDR3 DNA reads TGTGCCACCAGCAGAGATAGGAGAGGCTACACCTTC. Translating gives CATSRDRRGYTF.

The chain is built from TRBV7-6 and TRBJ1-1; 8 bases line up with TRBD1. CDR3 length: 14 residues. Trimming cost V 1 base and J 10 bases; bases outside gene matches: 8. Per the germline V gene, CDR1 is SGHVS and CDR2 is FNYEAQ. The chain's CDR3 is CASSLGQGAEGAFF. The CDR3 bases are TGTGCCAGCAGCTTAGGGCAGGGGGCGGAGGGAGCTTTCTTT.

V usage is TRBV30 and J usage is TRBJ2-2; 7 bases align to TRBD2. The V segment lost 5 bases and the J segment 2 bases; nucleotides outside the gene matches: 5. The CDR3 totals 14 residues. CDR1 is GTSNPN, CDR2 SVGIG, per germline (reference sequence). CDR3 in DNA: TGTGCCTGGGCTAGCGGTCCTAACACCGGGGAGCTGTTTTTT. Its protein product is CAWASGPNTGELFF.

The chain recombines TRBV5-1 with TRBJ2-7, with TRBD2 matching over 8 bases. This CDR3 comprises 16 residues. The germline gives CDR1 SGHRS, CDR2 YFSETQ. V trimming: 0 bases; J trimming: 2 bases; junction bases outside the gene matches: 7. DNA of the CDR3: TGCGCCAGCAGCTTGGGTGAACTAGCGGTTCCCTACGAGCAGTACTTC. Protein product: CASSLGELAVPYEQYF.

Worth noting for this clone: The same CDR3 can be traced to other DNA sequences in this sample. This sequence joins TRBV5-1 and TRBJ2-7; 7 nucleotides align to TRBD1. The CDR3 sequence is 13 residues long. V shed 5 bases and J 3 bases; nucleotides not matched to a gene: 5. The germline gives CDR1 SGHRS, CDR2 YFSETQ. CDR3 in DNA: TGCGCCAGCAGTTTGAGGGACAGCTACGAGCAGTACTTC. This sequence encodes CASSLRDSYEQYF. Together with reference TRBV5-1 and TRBJ2-7, the CDR3 gives the full variable domain: KAGVTQTPRYLIKTRGQQVTLSCSPISGHRSVSWYQQTPGQGLQFLFEYFSETQRNKGNFPGRFSGRQFSNSRSEMNVSTLELGDSALYLCASSLRDSYEQYFGPGTRLTVT.

The chain joins TRBV7-8 to TRBJ1-2, with D maybe TRBD1 (5 bases). Germline-derived CDR1 and CDR2 are SGHVS and FQNEAQ. The V and J ends lost 5 bases and 3 bases respectively, with 19 bases between them. This CDR3 contains 16 residues. The CDR3 loop is CASSPPGPGVDYGYTF. The CDR3 coding sequence is TGTGCCAGCAGCCCTCCCGGACCGGGGGTGGACTATGGCTACACCTTC.

The chain recombines TRBV6-5 with TRBJ2-7; TRBD1 might be the D (6 bases). Germline assignment: CDR1 MNHEY and CDR2 SVGAGI. The CDR3 length is 13 residues. The V and J ends lost 9 bases and 3 bases respectively, with 15 bases between them. The CDR3 DNA sequence: TGTGCCAGTCGAACAGGGTACAGCTACGAGCAGTACTTC. Translating gives CASRTGYSYEQYF.

The rearrangement uses TRBV25-1 and TRBJ2-7; unclear D gene. Germline CDR1 is MGHDK and CDR2 is SYGVNS. The V end was cut by 3 bases, the J end by 7 bases, with 13 bases between. CDR3 length equals 13 residues. The CDR3 here is CASSDSVVDEQYF. The CDR3 coding sequence is TGTGCCAGCAGTGATTCCGTCGTGGATGAGCAGTACTTC.

In nucleotides, the CDR3 is TGCGCCAGCAGCACGGGGACTAGCGCGAAAGAGACCCAGTACTTC. This translates into CASSTGTSAKETQYF. The chain joins TRBV5-1 to TRBJ2-5, with 10 bases that match TRBD2. CDR1 and CDR2 from the germline V gene are SGHRS and YFSETQ. This CDR3 spans 15 amino acids. V lost 4 bases, J lost 3 bases, and 6 bases stayed unmatched.

The rearrangement uses TRBV2 and TRBJ2-3; TRBD2 might be the D (5 bases). In germline, CDR1 is SNHLY, CDR2 FYNNEI. This CDR3 contains 15 residues. V lost 2 bases and J lost 4, with 13 bases in between. CDR3 sequence: CASSESRGFADTQYF. The CDR3 DNA follows: TGTGCCAGCAGTGAAAGCCGGGGTTTTGCAGATACGCAGTATTTT. Full variable domain (rest looked up from reference TRBV2 and TRBJ2-3): EPEVTQTPSHQVTQMGQEVILRCVPISNHLYFYWYRQILGQKVEFLVSFYNNEISEKSEIFDDQFSVERPDGSNFTLKIRSTKLEDSAMYFCASSESRGFADTQYFGPGTRLTVL.

The V and J genes are TRBV9 and TRBJ1-1; no clear D. Trimming pared 3 bases from V and 2 bases from J, leaving 11 bases between. The CDR3 length is 14 residues. Germline V gives CDR1 SGDLS, CDR2 YYNGEE. The CDR3 nucleotides read TGTGCCAGCAGCGAGCCGGGCCTAAACACTGAAGCTTTCTTT. It is translated as CASSEPGLNTEAFF.

This rearrangement joins TRBV5-1 to TRBJ1-4; 9 positions agree with TRBD1. The junction had 5 bases not matched to a gene; V was cut back by 0 bases and J by 5 bases. The CDR3 has 16 residues. Germline V gene sequence: CDR1 SGHRS, CDR2 YFSETQ. CDR3 loop: CASSLEGQGRNEKLFF. The CDR3 coding sequence is TGCGCCAGCAGCTTGGAGGGACAGGGACGAAATGAAAAACTGTTTTTT.

V gene TRBV6-4 combines with J gene TRBJ2-1; no clear D gene. The CDR3 extends over 14 amino acids. V lost 4 bases to trimming and J lost 5 bases, with 12 bases between them. CDR1 is MRHNA and CDR2 is SNTAGT in the germline V gene. CDR3 in amino acids: CASSARGLHNEQFF. The CDR3 DNA reads as TGTGCCAGCAGTGCTAGAGGTCTACACAATGAGCAGTTCTTC.

The chain recombines TRBV30 with TRBJ2-1; 10 nucleotides agree with TRBD2. The CDR3 has 14 residues. Germline values: CDR1 GTSNPN, CDR2 SVGIG (reference sequence). V shed 5 bases, J shed 7 bases, and the junction held 8 bases outside the gene matches. The CDR3 spells CAWAPGLAINEQFF. CDR3 DNA: TGTGCCTGGGCGCCGGGACTAGCGATTAATGAGCAGTTCTTC.